This T cell receptor (beta chain) was profiled in a study of early T cells in non-severe SARS-CoV-2 infection. The wider study: It was bulk RNA from unsorted whole blood that was sequenced, and the chains were unpaired.

This clonotype turned up a few times. The antigen is unknown. With 1 base removed from V and 1 base from J, the gap between germline ends came to 5 bases. The CDR3 extends over 13 amino acids. The germline V gene has CDR1 GTSNPN and CDR2 SVGIG (reference sequence). Attachment of unique molecular identifiers was made to individual cDNA molecules. TCRdb re-called the 5' RACE reads with MiXCR, one entry per CDR3 protein. This table has tens of thousands of distinct CDR3 sequences, more than 13% appearing once. General study results and limits: Matching results from VDJdb favored anti-spike CD8 responses, leaving private and CD4 specificities undetected.

The source material was whole blood. This clonotype originated in an adult who was a healthcare worker with PCR-confirmed SARS-CoV-2 infection or an uninfected control (not recorded which). This chain connects TRBV30 to TRBJ1-3, with D unresolved. The CDR3 spells CAWSGGSGNTIYF. CDR3 DNA: TGTGCCTGGAGTGGTGGTTCTGGAAACACCATATATTTT.